These T cell receptor beta chains were read from a single sample in a study of cytomegalovirus exposure and HLA in healthy donors. Assay used: immunoSEQ multiplex PCR; TCRdb lists only in-frame clones, some missing. The sample contains about 170,000 clones, over 80% of which appear only once. Sequencing was done on a sample of PBMCs. The receptors were gathered from a boy aged 2 to 10 in good health and CMV-seronegative. Both conserved end residues are part of each CDR3. A row's size may be missing; if present it is once, few, many or a size class.

v_gene: TRBV29-1; abundance: -; j_gene: TRBJ2-2; CDR3aa: CSCRDSHRTGELFF
v_gene: TRBV4-3; abundance: -; j_gene: TRBJ1-1; CDR3aa: CASSQEPGRGAEAFF
v_gene: TRBV5-4; abundance: -; j_gene: TRBJ1-2; CDR3aa: CASSVSAGSEGYTF
v_gene: TRBV5-6; abundance: -; j_gene: TRBJ2-3; CDR3aa: CASSSQTSGEQYF
v_gene: TRBV27; abundance: -; j_gene: TRBJ2-1; CDR3aa: CASSWASGRPQQFF
v_gene: TRBV29-1; abundance: -; j_gene: -; CDR3aa: CSATEVRTGRSYEQYF
v_gene: TRBV12-5; abundance: -; j_gene: TRBJ2-1; CDR3aa: CASGIGQGTYNEQFF
v_gene: TRBV6-5; abundance: -; j_gene: TRBJ2-7; CDR3aa: CASGAARGSYEQYF
v_gene: TRBV2; abundance: few; j_gene: TRBJ2-1; CDR3aa: CASRVGQSSYNEQFF
v_gene: TRBV18; abundance: -; j_gene: TRBJ2-1; CDR3aa: CASSWGGQGRYNEQFF